The 22 T cell receptor beta chains in this list originate from one sample, sequenced in a study of beta chain features in type 1 diabetes. What was sequenced were expressed TCRB transcripts, since all of the isolated RNA had been reverse transcribed. Sequencing was performed with immunoSEQ multiplex PCR; in TCRdb, only in-frame clones are kept and a portion is missing. The data hold about 900,000 clones, with 17% observed a single time. The sample consisted of naive CD4+ T cells from blood. The receptors were sampled from a woman aged 18-30 years in good health.

This clone came up a few times. Since no conserved phenylalanine or tryptophan closes the CDR3, a read error is the likely cause. The DNA is omitted, as the CDR3 cannot be located on it reliably, and the CDR3 follows TCRdb's listing. Other nucleotide sequences from this sample produce the same CDR3. V gene TRBV19 combines with J gene TRBJ1-1. CDR1 and CDR2 from the germline V gene are LNHDA and SQIVND (reference sequence). Inclusive of both ends, the CDR3 amounts to 13 amino acids. This CDR3 is CASSIDRQGSGVY.

V and J are TRBV19 and TRBJ2-6, with D tentatively TRBD1 (6 bases). Trimming removed 6 bases from V and 1 base from J, with 16 bases in between. CDR1 and CDR2 (germline): LNHDA, SQIVND (reference sequence). CDR3 size: 17 residues. CDR3 residues: CASRDSTIGSGANVLTF. CDR3 in DNA: TGTGCCAGTAGGGACAGCACCATTGGATCTGGGGCCAACGTCCTGACTTTC.

The V call is TRBV16, the J call TRBJ1-5; 9 nucleotides match TRBD1. CDR1 KGHSY and CDR2 FQNENV come from the germline V gene. The CDR3 extends over 16 amino acids. The ends lost 1 base at V and 11 bases at J; junction bases unmatched: 12. CDR3 nucleotide sequence: TGTGCCAGCAGCCAATACAGGGGGCGCGGGGGTCAATCCCAGCATTTT. It translates to CASSQYRGRGGQSQHF.

CDR3 nucleotides: TGTGCCAGCAGCTTATTAGATAACAATGAGCAGTTCTTC. This codes for CASSLLDNNEQFF. The gene calls are TRBV7-3 and TRBJ2-1; no clear D gene. The germline V gene has CDR1 SGHTA and CDR2 FQGTGA. The length of the CDR3 is 13 residues. V lost 2 bases and J 5 bases, leaving 7 bases between the germline ends.

This clone was recorded a few times. The CDR3 DNA sequence: TGTGCCAGCTCACTTACCAGGGGGCTCGGTGGCTACACCTTC. Amino acid sequence: CASSLTRGLGGYTF. V gene TRBV18 combines with J gene TRBJ1-2, with 8 bases that match TRBD1. Germline trimming cut 4 bases from V and 7 bases from J; bases unmatched to any gene: 8. This CDR3 is 14 amino acids long. Germline V gene data show CDR1 as KGHSH and CDR2 as LQKENI.

This chain links TRBV28 with TRBJ1-1; a possible D gene is TRBD1 (5 bases). Germline V gene sequence: CDR1 MDHEN, CDR2 SYDVKM. This CDR3 has 14 residues. Deletions cut 5 bases from V and 7 bases from J, with 17 bases between. The CDR3 region has the DNA TGTGCCAGCAGTGGAAGGACACCCCGGGATGAAGCTTTCTTT. Amino acid sequence: CASSGRTPRDEAFF. Supplemented by reference TRBV28 and TRBJ1-1, the full variable domain reads DVKVTQSSRYLVKRTGEKVFLECVQDMDHENMFWYRQDPGLGLRLIYFSYDVKMKEKGDIPEGYSVSREKKERFSLILESASTNQTSMYLCASSGRTPRDEAFFGQGTRLTVV.

This clone was detected only a few times. This rearrangement joins TRBV5-5 to TRBJ2-3, with D possibly called TRBD1 or TRBD2 (5 bases each). The CDR3 consists of 14 residues. Looked up from germline, CDR1 is SGHKS and CDR2 is YYEKEE (reference sequence). Trimming removed 4 bases from V and 5 bases from J, with 14 bases in between. The CDR3 DNA reads as TGTGCCAGCAGCCGGCCGAGTGGGGGAGATACGCAGTATTTT. Its protein is CASSRPSGGDTQYF.

The rearrangement links TRBV15 to TRBJ1-5; maybe TRBD1 (5 bases). With 4 bases removed from V and 3 bases from J, the gap between germline ends came to 13 bases. This CDR3 has 15 residues. Germline CDR1 LNHNV, CDR2 YYDKDF (reference sequence). The CDR3 sequence is CATSKMSGNNQPQHF. The CDR3 nucleotides are TGTGCCACCAGCAAGATGTCAGGGAACAATCAGCCCCAGCATTTT.

This rearrangement joins TRBV11-2 to TRBJ2-7, with 16 bases lining up with TRBD2. From germline, CDR1 is SGHAT and CDR2 FQNNGV. The CDR3 covers 15 residues. Trimming took 6 bases from V and 7 from J; bases not matched to a gene: 6. CDR3 nucleotide sequence: TGTGCCAGCAGAGGGACTAGCGGGGGGGCAAGGGAGCAGTACTTC. Its protein is CASRGTSGGAREQYF. The variable domain in full, with the rest retrieved from reference TRBV11-2 and TRBJ2-7, is EAGVAQSPRYKIIEKRQSVAFWCNPISGHATLYWYQQILGQGPKLLIQFQNNGVVDDSQLPKDRFSAERLKGVDSTLKIQPAKLEDSAVYLCASRGTSGGAREQYFGPGTRLTVT.

The CDR3 nucleotides are TGTGCCAGCAGCTTTAGCGGAAACCAAGAGACCCAGTACTTC. Encoded protein: CASSFSGNQETQYF. The chain uses TRBV7-2 and TRBJ2-5; a possible D gene is TRBD2 (6 bases). Germline loops: CDR1 SGHTA, CDR2 FQGNSA. The germline V and J ends were trimmed by 3 bases and 0 bases, with 8 bases remaining between them. The CDR3 runs to 14 residues.

This chain uses TRBV7-2 with TRBJ2-2; 13 bases agree with TRBD2. Trimming at V came to 5 bases and at J to 6 bases, leaving 3 bases not matched to a gene. CDR1 and CDR2 from the germline V gene are SGHTA and FQGNSA. This CDR3 has 15 amino acids. In nucleotides, the CDR3 is TGTGCCAGCAGCCGGACTAGCGGGAGCCCCGGGGAGCTGTTTTTT. It codes for CASSRTSGSPGELFF.

This sequence joins TRBV6-6 and TRBJ1-6; 10 nucleotides line up with TRBD1. Per the germline V gene, CDR1 is MNHNY and CDR2 is SVGAGI (reference sequence). The CDR3 loop spans 15 amino acids. The V segment lost 2 bases and the J segment 11 bases; nucleotides outside the gene matches: 6. The CDR3 loop reads CASSYPGTGEAPLHF. The CDR3 DNA reads as TGTGCCAGCAGTTACCCCGGGACAGGGGAAGCACCCCTCCACTTT.

J is TRBJ2-5 and V is TRBV5-4; 7 nucleotides match TRBD1. V was clipped by 4 bases and J by 3 bases; unmatched bases: 6. The CDR3 totals 14 residues. Germline V gene lookup returns CDR1 SGHNT and CDR2 YYREEE (reference sequence). The DNA of the CDR3 is TGTGCCAGCAGCAGAGGACAGGCAGAAGAGACCCAGTACTTC. Protein sequence: CASSRGQAEETQYF.

The rearrangement uses TRBV12-5 and TRBJ1-2; D is ambiguous. The V gene's germline CDR1 is LGHNT and CDR2 FRNRAP. The CDR3 runs to 14 residues. Trimming removed 0 bases from V and 6 bases from J, with 11 bases in between. For the CDR3, the DNA is TGTGCTAGTGGTTTGGTACCCGGGATCGATGGCTACACCTTC. Protein sequence: CASGLVPGIDGYTF.

This clone was seen a handful of times. The rearrangement uses TRBV1 and TRBJ1-2. TRBV1 is flagged as a pseudogene. This CDR3 is 12 amino acids long. The CDR3 region is CTSARTPDGYTF. CDR3 in DNA: TGCACCAGCGCCCGGACCCCGGATGGCTACACCTTC.

The chain is built from TRBV27 and TRBJ2-2, with 9 bases aligning to TRBD2. The V gene end was trimmed by 5 bases and the J gene end by 3 bases; junction bases not matched to a gene: 31. Germline V gene lookup returns CDR1 MNHEY and CDR2 SMNVEV (reference sequence). CDR3 length: 24 amino acids. As DNA, the CDR3 is TGTGCCAGCAGTACCTTGGTTTCCTCTCCTCGGACTAGCGTAAGCCCGGTGGACACCGGGGAGCTGTTTTTT. Amino acid sequence: CASSTLVSSPRTSVSPVDTGELFF.

The chain employs TRBV19 and TRBJ1-5; 9 bases line up with TRBD1. This CDR3 spans 17 amino acids. Germline V gives CDR1 LNHDA, CDR2 SQIVND (reference sequence). The junction had 14 bases not matched to a gene; V was cut back by 6 bases and J by 5 bases. DNA for the CDR3: TGTGCCAGTAGAAACCGGGGCGACAGGGGGACCTATCAGCCCCAGCATTTT. It encodes CASRNRGDRGTYQPQHF. Full variable domain (remainder filled in from reference TRBV19 and TRBJ1-5): DGGITQSPKYLFRKEGQNVTLSCEQNLNHDAMYWYRQDPGQGLRLIYYSQIVNDFQKGDIAEGYSVSREKKESFPLTVTSAQKNPTAFYLCASRNRGDRGTYQPQHFGDGTRLSIL.

A few counts support this clone. This chain connects TRBV7-2 to TRBJ2-3, with D perhaps matching TRBD1 (6 bases). From germline, CDR1 is SGHTA and CDR2 FQGNSA. The CDR3 has 15 residues. The ends were cut back, 5 bases at V and 2 bases at J, with 14 bases in the middle. The CDR3 DNA sequence: TGTGCCAGCAGCAAACAGGGCAGGGACACAGATACGCAGTATTTT. It encodes CASSKQGRDTDTQYF.

This clone appeared a few times. This chain links TRBV11-2 with TRBJ1-1; D is unresolved. Trimming cost V 5 bases and J 12 bases, with 16 bases left between them. Germline CDR1 is SGHAT and CDR2 is FQNNGV. CDR3 length: 12 residues. The CDR3 sequence: CASSPSSVIPFF. The DNA of the CDR3 is TGTGCCAGCAGCCCCTCGAGTGTGATACCTTTCTTT.

Note on this clone: Other DNA sequences in this sample translate to the same CDR3. The rearrangement uses TRBV7-3 and TRBJ2-5, with a possible D match to TRBD1 (5 bases). Trimming removed 1 base at V and 0 bases at J, with 6 bases between. This CDR3 region has 14 residues. Germline loops: CDR1 SGHTA, CDR2 FQGTGA. The CDR3 DNA follows: TGTGCCAGCAGCTTAAGCAGGGACCAAGAGACCCAGTACTTC. It codes for CASSLSRDQETQYF.

The J gene is TRBJ2-3, the V gene TRBV5-6, with D unclear. There are 13 residues in the CDR3. V lost 3 bases and J lost 4, with 9 bases in between. Per germline, CDR1 SGHDT and CDR2 YYEEEE. As DNA, the CDR3 is TGTGCCAGCAGCTACCAAGTCCCAGATACGCAGTATTTT. Encoded protein: CASSYQVPDTQYF.

The V gene is TRBV29-1, the J gene TRBJ2-2, with 7 bases matching TRBD1. Germline V CDR1 and CDR2: SQVTM, ANQGSEA. The trim removed 7 bases at V and 5 bases at J, leaving 7 bases unmatched. The CDR3 length is 13 residues. CDR3 DNA sequence: TGCAGCGGTGGGGGACAGCCTACCGGGGAGCTGTTTTTT. This encodes CSGGGQPTGELFF.